This T cell receptor beta chain was sequenced for a study of T cells in Graves' hyperthyroidism and ophthalmopathy. It was RNA transcripts that yielded the amplified TCR beta CDR3 regions. The HTBI primer set served for first-round RT-PCR of the TCR CDR3. TCRdb re-called the multiplex PCR reads through MiXCR, storing one row per CDR3 protein. The sample yields some 740,000 distinct CDR3 sequences, roughly 15% seen once. Uncontrolled infections, other autoimmune diseases, pregnancy or lactation led to exclusion of patients. The PBMCs were sourced from fresh peripheral blood (about 9.7 ml). V dropped 6 bases and J dropped 3 bases, with 18 bases sitting between them. This CDR3 has 15 residues. From germline, CDR1 is ENHRY and CDR2 SYGVKD.

The V gene is TRBV10-3, the J gene TRBJ2-7; no clear D gene. The clonotype originates from a young woman with Graves' hyperthyroidism. Sequenced material: blood. Here the CDR3 DNA reads TGTGCCATCAGGCCCTCCATGGTAGGGAACTACGAGCAGTACTTC. Amino acid sequence: CAIRPSMVGNYEQYF.